This T cell receptor (beta chain) was profiled in a study of blood T cell repertoires in COVID-19. Study background: PBMCs, B-cell-depleted T cells, or T cells provided the cDNA or gDNA that made up the material.

This CDR3 has 16 amino acids. The V gene's germline CDR1 is SGHTA and CDR2 FQGNSA. Germline trimming cut 5 bases from V and 4 bases from J; bases unmatched to any gene: 8. Produced via immunoSEQ multiplex PCR; TCRdb's table is partial and in-frame only. The sample carries approximately 340,000 clones, about 91% recorded once. The receptor comes from a young man with COVID-19, enrolled during active disease. Specimen: peripheral blood. The chain is built from TRBV7-2 and TRBJ1-5, with 10 bases aligning to TRBD1. In DNA form, the CDR3 reads TGTGCCAGCAGCCCCTACGGACAGGGGGGTAATCAGCCCCAGCATTTT. Protein product: CASSPYGQGGNQPQHF.